This is a list of T cell receptor beta chains from one sample in a study of T-cell memory formation after mild COVID-19. TCRdb itself ran the 5' RACE reads through MiXCR, one entry per CDR3 protein. Seen here are fewer than 300,000 distinct CDR3 sequences, approximately 15% observed once, and the top ten hold 20% to 25%. Source material: PBMCs or a T cell subset sorted from them (not recorded which). These TCRs come from a man younger than 30 who had mild COVID-19 (a few samples of this study predate the infection). Cell type and time point are not known. Both conserved end residues are part of each CDR3. D genes are given only for firm matches. Clone size, where shown, is once, few, many, or a class for clones that have expanded.

clone_size | j_call | d_call | v_call | cdr3_aa | cdr3_nt
- | TRBJ1-1 | - | TRBV6-5 | CASSYTRPERGGEAFF | TGTGCCAGCAGTTACACCCGCCCCGAACGGGGAGGTGAAGCTTTCTTT
- | TRBJ1-4 | - | TRBV29-1 | CSAVMENEKLFF | TGCAGCGCGGTTATGGAGAATGAAAAACTGTTTTTT
- | TRBJ2-2 | TRBD2 | TRBV4-3 | CASSLDGRDSGELFF | TGCGCCAGCAGCCTCGACGGGAGGGATTCCGGGGAGCTGTTTTTT
- | TRBJ2-3 | TRBD2 | TRBV7-2 | CASSLSGTSVTQYF | TGTGCCAGCAGCTTATCTGGGACTAGTGTCACGCAGTATTTT
many | TRBJ2-3 | TRBD2 | TRBV12-3/TRBV12-4 | CASSPWGSGASDTQYF | TGTGCCAGCAGCCCTTGGGGTAGCGGGGCCTCAGATACGCAGTATTTT
- | TRBJ2-3 | - | TRBV2 | CASSLWFQGPGSTDTQYF | TGTGCCAGCAGCCTATGGTTCCAGGGTCCGGGTAGTACAGATACGCAGTATTTT
many | TRBJ2-5 | TRBD2 | TRBV7-2 | CASSLRRGAAARETQYF | TGTGCCAGCAGCTTAAGGCGGGGGGCCGCGGCTCGCGAGACCCAGTACTTC
- | TRBJ2-2 | - | TRBV7-2 | CASSWVRSGELFF | TGTGCCAGCAGCTGGGTGCGGAGCGGGGAGCTGTTTTTT
many | TRBJ2-1 | TRBD1 | TRBV6-2/TRBV6-3 | CASSSRMDRDVNEQFF | TGTGCCAGCAGCTCCCGAATGGACAGGGACGTGAATGAGCAGTTCTTC
- | TRBJ1-6 | - | TRBV5-1 | CASSLGLYSYNSPLHF | TGCGCCAGCAGCTTGGGGCTCTACTCCTATAATTCACCCCTCCACTTT
many | TRBJ2-3 | TRBD1 | TRBV12-3/TRBV12-4 | CASSLGTGADTQYF | TGTGCCAGCAGTTTGGGGACAGGGGCAGATACGCAGTATTTT
many | TRBJ2-5 | - | TRBV7-2 | CASSLAGMETQYF | TGTGCCAGCAGCTTAGCGGGTATGGAGACCCAGTACTTC
few | TRBJ1-2 | TRBD1 | TRBV12-3/TRBV12-4 | CASSRDRGGYTF | TGTGCCAGCAGTCGGGACAGGGGAGGCTACACCTTC
- | TRBJ2-7 | TRBD1 | TRBV7-9 | CASSRRDRVGEQYF | TGTGCCAGCAGCCGCCGGGACAGGGTCGGCGAGCAGTACTTC
- | TRBJ2-7 | TRBD1 | TRBV5-1 | CASRNSGQGEEQYF | TGCGCCAGCAGGAATTCGGGACAGGGGGAAGAGCAGTACTTC
many | TRBJ2-2 | - | TRBV29-1 | CSVEGNSGELFF | TGCAGCGTTGAAGGGAACTCCGGGGAGCTGTTTTTT
many | TRBJ2-5 | - | TRBV20-1 | CSARGLWHQETQYF | TGCAGTGCTCGGGGGCTATGGCACCAAGAGACCCAGTACTTC
many | TRBJ2-3 | - | TRBV7-2 | CASSLSFGDTQYF | TGTGCCAGCAGCTTATCCTTCGGAGATACGCAGTATTTT
few | TRBJ2-7 | TRBD2 | TRBV4-1 | CASSPVLAGGSYEQYF | TGCGCCAGCAGCCCGGTACTAGCGGGGGGGTCCTACGAGCAGTACTTC
- | TRBJ2-5 | - | TRBV7-2 | CASTGAETQYF | TGTGCCAGCACGGGGGCAGAGACCCAGTACTTC
many | TRBJ1-1 | TRBD1 | TRBV5-1 | CASSSQLDRGKTEAFF | TGCGCCAGCAGCTCCCAATTGGACAGGGGAAAAACTGAAGCTTTCTTT
- | TRBJ2-7 | - | TRBV6-1 | CASSAGPGNYYEQYF | TGTGCCAGCAGCGCCGGTCCCGGAAATTACTACGAGCAGTACTTC